Detailed here is one TCR beta chain. What this receptor recognizes is not known. The sample holds no much larger clone one base away, and base qualities are not on file. This record belongs to a study of blood T cell repertoires in COVID-19 (TCRdb year 2020). Concerning the study at large: The collaborator samples originated in the United States, Italy and Spain and spanned the acute and convalescent phases of COVID-19. Where available, HLA class I and class II types were taken from metadata supplied by the sample provider and were not determined by assay-based typing. A de-identified subject ID, COVID-19 status, age in years and sex were almost always included in the sample metadata. The material from the prospective study consisted of cDNA or gDNA derived from T cells, B-cell-depleted T cells, or PBMCs. The samples were drawn from the first 160 participants of the ongoing ImmuneRACE study and from 950 to 1,500 subjects provided by 6 global collaborators. Subjects who had been exposed to COVID-19, were actively infected with it, or had recovered from it provided the deeply sampled blood TCRbeta repertoires that made up the dataset. The repertoires were released in a freely available public database meant as a resource for research on the immune response to SARS-CoV-2.

Reading the germline V gene gives CDR1 SGHTS and CDR2 YDEGEE. CDR3 length: 15 amino acids, cysteine to phenylalanine. Here the CDR3 DNA is all that survives: 45 bases in frame from base 1. The V end gives up 5 bases and the J end 4 bases, leaving 9 bases in the junction not matched to a gene. Enrolling through a virtual design, the prospective study's participants ranged in age from about 18 to 89 years and lived across 20 to 30 United States geographic areas. To assign participants to cohorts, the prospective study relied on clinical history that participants themselves reported in a screening survey and a study questionnaire. ImmuneRACE Cohort 3 recovered participants were defined by two consecutive negative NP/OP PCR tests, healthcare professional clearance, or symptom resolution. Each participant in the prospective study had whole blood, serum and a nasopharyngeal or oropharyngeal swab collected by mobile phlebotomists. Over an approximately 2-month period, participants in the prospective study had the option of providing additional blood draws and questionnaires. Prospective study blood samples were shipped either frozen or at room temperature before DNA extraction.

TCRbeta CDR3 regions were amplified from genomic DNA by means of the immunoSEQ Assay, a bias-controlled multiplex PCR. The authors' analysis ran thus. Within the assay, amplification of reference gene primers was used to estimate how many nucleated cells each sample contained. To quantify the absolute abundance of each unique TCRbeta CDR3 rearrangement, sequence reads were collapsed and filtered. For each sample, productive Simpson clonality was calculated as the square root of Simpson's diversity index over productive rearrangements. The immuneACCESS repertoire file appears here via TCRdb, limited to in-frame rearrangements. These files lack a portion of the clones; in checked studies, under half of the deficit traces to unresolved V genes, and the cause of the others is not known. V and J calls and clone size are copied from that table; D and trimming were computed from the DNA. The sample data list about 280,000 clones, and 85% of these were observed just once. The ten largest clones add up to about 2.5% of the sample.

The paper as a whole reports these results and caveats: Clinical and demographic metadata were provided uncurated, with the amount varying by source and participant.

This TCR derives from a woman in her fifties or sixties who had recovered from COVID-19. Here the chain combines TRBV5-8 and TRBJ2-7; 10 central nucleotides agree with TRBD2. Sequenced material: PBMCs or T cells enriched from blood (not recorded which). The bases read TGTGCCAGCAGACTGGGACTAGCGTCGACATACGAGCAGTACTTC. This translates into CASRLGLASTYEQYF.